This T cell receptor beta chain emerged from a study of T cells in Graves' hyperthyroidism and ophthalmopathy. RNA transcripts served as the template for amplifying TCR beta CDR3 regions. TCR CDR3 underwent first-round RT-PCR with the HTBI primer set. TCRdb analysed the multiplex PCR reads with MiXCR anew, one entry per CDR3 protein. The sample yields some 560,000 distinct CDR3 sequences, roughly 14% seen once. Study-wide results and limits: Ophthalmopathy could be told apart from stable hyperthyroidism with a 13 V-J model.

Remarks on this clonotype: What it recognizes is unknown.

V lost 6 bases and J lost 5; bases outside the gene matches: 9. This CDR3 has 15 residues. Germline V gene sequence: CDR1 MDHEN, CDR2 SYDVKM. Material: blood. This chain links TRBV28 with TRBJ2-3, with 9 bases aligning to TRBD1. This clonotype was obtained from a young woman with Graves' hyperthyroidism. CDR3 bases: TGTGCCAGCAGGACCACCGGGACAGGGAGAGATACGCAGTATTTT. Translating it yields CASRTTGTGRDTQYF.